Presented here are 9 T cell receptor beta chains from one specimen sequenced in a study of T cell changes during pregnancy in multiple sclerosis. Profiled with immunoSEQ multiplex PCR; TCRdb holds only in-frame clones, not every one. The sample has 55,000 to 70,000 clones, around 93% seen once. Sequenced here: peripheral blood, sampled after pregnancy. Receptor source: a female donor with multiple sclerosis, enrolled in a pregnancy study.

Written as DNA, the CDR3 is TGTGCCAGCAGTTGGGCGATGGACTATGGCTACACCTTC. This codes for CASSWAMDYGYTF. V and J are TRBV28 and TRBJ1-2; no clear D gene. Germline CDR1 and CDR2: MDHEN and SYDVKM. Trimming took 4 bases from V and 3 from J, leaving 9 bases between them. The CDR3 sequence is 13 residues long.

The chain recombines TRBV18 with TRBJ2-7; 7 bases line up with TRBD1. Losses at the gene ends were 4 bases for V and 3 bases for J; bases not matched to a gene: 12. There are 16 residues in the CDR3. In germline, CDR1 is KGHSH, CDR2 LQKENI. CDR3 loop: CASSHLPRDSNYEQYF. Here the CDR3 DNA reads TGTGCCAGCTCACATCTACCCCGGGACAGCAACTACGAGCAGTACTTC.

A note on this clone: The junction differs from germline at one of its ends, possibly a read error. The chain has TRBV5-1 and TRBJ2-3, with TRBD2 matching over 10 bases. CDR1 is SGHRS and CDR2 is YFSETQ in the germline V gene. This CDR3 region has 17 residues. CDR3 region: CASSLVASGSRTDKQYF. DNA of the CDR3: TGCGCCAGCAGCTTGGTGGCTAGCGGGAGCCGAACCGATAAGCAGTATTTT. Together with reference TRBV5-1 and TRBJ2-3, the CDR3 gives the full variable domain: KAGVTQTPRYLIKTRGQQVTLSCSPISGHRSVSWYQQTPGQGLQFLFEYFSETQRNKGNFPGRFSGRQFSNSRSEMNVSTLELGDSALYLCASSLVASGSRTDKQYFGPGTRLTVL.

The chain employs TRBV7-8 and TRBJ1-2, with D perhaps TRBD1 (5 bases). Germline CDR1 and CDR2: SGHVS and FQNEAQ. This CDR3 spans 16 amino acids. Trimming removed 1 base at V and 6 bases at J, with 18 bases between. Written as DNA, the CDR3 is TGTGCCAGCAGCTTAGGGGGGACTAACGCTAAGGATGGCTACACCTTC. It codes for CASSLGGTNAKDGYTF.

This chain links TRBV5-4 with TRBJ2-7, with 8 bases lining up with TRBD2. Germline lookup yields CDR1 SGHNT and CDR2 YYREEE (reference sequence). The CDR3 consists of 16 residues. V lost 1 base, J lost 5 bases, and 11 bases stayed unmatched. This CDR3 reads CASSLFTGGTRHEQYF. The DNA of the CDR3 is TGTGCCAGCAGCTTGTTCACGGGGGGGACTAGACACGAGCAGTACTTC.

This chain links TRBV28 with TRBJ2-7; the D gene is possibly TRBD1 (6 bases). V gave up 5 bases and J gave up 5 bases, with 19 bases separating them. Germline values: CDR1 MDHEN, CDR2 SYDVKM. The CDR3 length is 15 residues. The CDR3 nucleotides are TGTGCCAGCAGTCACAGGGTTGGACCGGCCCACGAGCAGTACTTC. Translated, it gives CASSHRVGPAHEQYF.

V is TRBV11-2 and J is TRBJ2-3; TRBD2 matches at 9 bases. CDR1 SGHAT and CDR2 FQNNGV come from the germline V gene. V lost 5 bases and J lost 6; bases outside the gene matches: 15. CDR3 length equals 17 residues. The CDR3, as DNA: TGTGCCAGCAGCCTAGTGAGGGGGCTAGCGGGAACCGATACGCAGTATTTT. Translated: CASSLVRGLAGTDTQYF.

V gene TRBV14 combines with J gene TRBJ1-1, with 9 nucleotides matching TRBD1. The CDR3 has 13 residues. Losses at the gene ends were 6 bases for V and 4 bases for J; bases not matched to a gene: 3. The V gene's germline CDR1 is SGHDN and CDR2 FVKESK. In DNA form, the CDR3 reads TGTGCCAGCAGGGGACAGGGCCTCACTGAAGCTTTCTTT. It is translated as CASRGQGLTEAFF.

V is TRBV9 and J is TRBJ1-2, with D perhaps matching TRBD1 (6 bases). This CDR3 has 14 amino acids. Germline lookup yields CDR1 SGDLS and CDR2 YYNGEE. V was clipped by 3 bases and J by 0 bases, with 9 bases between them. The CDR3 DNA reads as TGTGCCAGCAGCGCCAGGGGAACTAACTATGGCTACACCTTC. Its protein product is CASSARGTNYGYTF. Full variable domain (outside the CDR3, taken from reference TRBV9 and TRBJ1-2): DSGVTQTPKHLITATGQRVTLRCSPRSGDLSVYWYQQSLDQGLQFLIQYYNGEERAKGNILERFSAQQFPDLHSELNLSSLELGDSALYFCASSARGTNYGYTFGSGTRLTVV.